This TCR beta chain was identified during a study of CD8+ T cells in alopecia areata. Following extraction, RNA underwent reverse transcription to cDNA, which served as the sequencing template. The table came from immunoSEQ multiplex PCR; TCRdb's copy has only in-frame clones and leaves some out. The sample consists of about 260,000 clones, about 62% of them appearing once. As to treatment: oral pan-JAK inhibitor, 5-10 mg twice daily. The material sequenced was CD4+ T cells sorted from blood, taken around week 53, from a patient treated with tofacitinib. The receptor comes from a human donor with alopecia areata.

The CDR3 is CASSQGQTFSYEQYF. The CDR3 coding sequence is TGCGCCAGCAGCCAGGGACAGACTTTCTCCTACGAGCAGTACTTC. The gene calls are TRBV4-3 and TRBJ2-7, with TRBD1 matching over 7 bases. The CDR3 extends over 15 amino acids. CDR1 is LGHNA, CDR2 YSLEER, per germline. The ends lost 3 bases at V and 0 bases at J; junction bases unmatched: 5.